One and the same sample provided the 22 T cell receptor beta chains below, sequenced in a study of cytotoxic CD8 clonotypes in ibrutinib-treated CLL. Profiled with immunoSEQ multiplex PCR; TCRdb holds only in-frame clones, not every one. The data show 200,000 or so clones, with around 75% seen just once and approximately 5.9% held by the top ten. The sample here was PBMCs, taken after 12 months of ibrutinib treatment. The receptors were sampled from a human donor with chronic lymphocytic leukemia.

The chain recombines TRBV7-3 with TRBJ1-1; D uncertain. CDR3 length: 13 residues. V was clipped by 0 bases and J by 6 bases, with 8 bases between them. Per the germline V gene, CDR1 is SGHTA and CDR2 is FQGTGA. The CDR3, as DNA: TGTGCCAGCAGCTTAACGGAGGGCGCTGAAGCTTTCTTT. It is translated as CASSLTEGAEAFF.

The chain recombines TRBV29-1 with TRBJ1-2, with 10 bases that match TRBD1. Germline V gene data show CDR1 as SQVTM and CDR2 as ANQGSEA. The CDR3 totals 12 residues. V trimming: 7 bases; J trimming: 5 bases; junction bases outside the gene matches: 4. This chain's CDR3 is CSAWTGGYGYTF. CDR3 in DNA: TGCAGCGCATGGACAGGGGGATATGGCTACACCTTC. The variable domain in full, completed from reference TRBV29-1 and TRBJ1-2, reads SAVISQKPSRDICQRGTSLTIQCQVDSQVTMMFWYRQQPGQSLTLIATANQGSEATYESGFVIDKFPISRPNLTFSTLTVSNMSPEDSSIYLCSAWTGGYGYTFGSGTRLTVV.

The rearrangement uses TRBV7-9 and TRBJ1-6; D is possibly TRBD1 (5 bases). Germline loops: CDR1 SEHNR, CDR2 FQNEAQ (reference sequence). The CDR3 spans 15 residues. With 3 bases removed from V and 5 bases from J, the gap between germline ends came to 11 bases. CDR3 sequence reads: CASSLLGGDNSPLHF. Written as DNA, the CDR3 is TGTGCCAGCAGCTTGTTAGGAGGGGATAATTCACCCCTCCACTTT.

CDR3 coding DNA: TGTGCCAGCAGCAGGGACAGGGTACGAGATAATGAGCAGTTCTTC. It yields the protein CASSRDRVRDNEQFF. This sequence joins TRBV27 and TRBJ2-1; 9 bases are a match to TRBD1. Trimming took 6 bases from V and 7 from J; bases not matched to a gene: 10. Germline CDR1 is MNHEY and CDR2 is SMNVEV (reference sequence). This CDR3 is built from 15 residues.

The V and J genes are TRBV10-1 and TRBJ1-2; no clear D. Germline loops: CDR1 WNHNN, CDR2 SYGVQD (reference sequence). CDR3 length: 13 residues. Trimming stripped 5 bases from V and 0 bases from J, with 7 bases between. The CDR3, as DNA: TGCGCCAGCAGTATACAGCCTAACTATGGCTACACCTTC. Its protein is CASSIQPNYGYTF.

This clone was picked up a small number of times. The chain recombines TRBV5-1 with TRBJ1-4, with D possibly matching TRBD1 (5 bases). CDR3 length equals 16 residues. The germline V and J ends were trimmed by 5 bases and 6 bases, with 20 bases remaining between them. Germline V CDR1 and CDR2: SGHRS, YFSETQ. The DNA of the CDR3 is TGCGCCAGCAGTCTCGGGGAGGGGTTGTTAGATGAAAAACTGTTTTTT. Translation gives CASSLGEGLLDEKLFF.

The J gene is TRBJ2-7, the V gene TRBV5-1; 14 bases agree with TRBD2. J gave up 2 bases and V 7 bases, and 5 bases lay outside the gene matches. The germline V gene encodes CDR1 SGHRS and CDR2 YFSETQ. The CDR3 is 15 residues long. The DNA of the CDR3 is TGCGCCAGCCGGACTAGCGGGGGGCCTACCTACGAGCAGTACTTC. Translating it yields CASRTSGGPTYEQYF.

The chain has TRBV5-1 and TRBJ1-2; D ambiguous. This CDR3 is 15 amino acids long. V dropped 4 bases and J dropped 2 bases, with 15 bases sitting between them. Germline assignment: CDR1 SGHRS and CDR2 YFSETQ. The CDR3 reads CASSPGGMANYGYTF. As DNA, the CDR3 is TGCGCCAGCAGCCCCGGAGGTATGGCCAACTATGGCTACACCTTC. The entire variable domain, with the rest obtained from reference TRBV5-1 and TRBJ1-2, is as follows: KAGVTQTPRYLIKTRGQQVTLSCSPISGHRSVSWYQQTPGQGLQFLFEYFSETQRNKGNFPGRFSGRQFSNSRSEMNVSTLELGDSALYLCASSPGGMANYGYTFGSGTRLTVV.

CDR3 coding DNA: TGCGCCAGCAGCCACGAGAGGGGAGGTTTGCGTGGCTACACCTTC. Its protein is CASSHERGGLRGYTF. V is TRBV5-1 and J is TRBJ1-2; TRBD1 is a possible D gene (5 bases). The germline CDR1 and CDR2 sequences are SGHRS and YFSETQ. The CDR3 contains 15 residues. Trimming cost V 4 bases and J 7 bases, with 20 bases left between them.

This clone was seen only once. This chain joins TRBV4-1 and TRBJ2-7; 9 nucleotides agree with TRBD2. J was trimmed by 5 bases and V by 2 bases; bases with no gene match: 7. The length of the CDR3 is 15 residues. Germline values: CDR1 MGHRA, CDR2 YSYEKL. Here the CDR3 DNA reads TGCGCCAGCAGCCAAACCCCTAGCGGGGCCCACGAGCAGTACTTC. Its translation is CASSQTPSGAHEQYF.

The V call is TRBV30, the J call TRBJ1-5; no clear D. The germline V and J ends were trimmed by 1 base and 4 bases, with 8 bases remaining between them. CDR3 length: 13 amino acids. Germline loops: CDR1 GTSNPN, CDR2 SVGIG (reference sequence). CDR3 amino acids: CAWSGHLNQPQHF. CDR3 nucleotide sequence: TGTGCCTGGAGTGGTCATCTGAATCAGCCCCAGCATTTT.

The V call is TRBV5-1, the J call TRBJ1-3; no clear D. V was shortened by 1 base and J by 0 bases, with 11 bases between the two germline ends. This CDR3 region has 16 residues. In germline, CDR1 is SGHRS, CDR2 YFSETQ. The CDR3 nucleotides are TGCGCCAGCAGCTTGTTAGAAAGTTCCTCTGGAAACACCATATATTTT. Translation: CASSLLESSSGNTIYF. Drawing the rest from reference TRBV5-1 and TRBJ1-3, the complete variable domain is KAGVTQTPRYLIKTRGQQVTLSCSPISGHRSVSWYQQTPGQGLQFLFEYFSETQRNKGNFPGRFSGRQFSNSRSEMNVSTLELGDSALYLCASSLLESSSGNTIYFGEGSWLTVV.

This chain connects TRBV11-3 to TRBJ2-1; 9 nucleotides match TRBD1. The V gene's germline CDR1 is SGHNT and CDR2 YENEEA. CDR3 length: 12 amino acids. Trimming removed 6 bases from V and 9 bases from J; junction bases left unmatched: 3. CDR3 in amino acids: CASRQQGAEQFF. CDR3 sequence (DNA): TGTGCCAGCAGACAACAGGGGGCTGAGCAGTTCTTC. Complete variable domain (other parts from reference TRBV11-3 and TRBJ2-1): EAGVVQSPRYKIIEKKQPVAFWCNPISGHNTLYWYLQNLGQGPELLIRYENEEAVDDSQLPKDRFSAERLKGVDSTLKIQPAELGDSAVYLCASRQQGAEQFFGPGTRLTVL.

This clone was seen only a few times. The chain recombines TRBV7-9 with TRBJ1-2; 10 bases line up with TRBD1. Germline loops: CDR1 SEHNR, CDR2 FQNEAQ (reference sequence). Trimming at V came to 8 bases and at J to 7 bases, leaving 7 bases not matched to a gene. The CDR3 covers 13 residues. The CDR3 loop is CASHLGQGFGYTF. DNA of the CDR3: TGTGCCAGCCACCTGGGACAGGGGTTTGGCTACACCTTC.

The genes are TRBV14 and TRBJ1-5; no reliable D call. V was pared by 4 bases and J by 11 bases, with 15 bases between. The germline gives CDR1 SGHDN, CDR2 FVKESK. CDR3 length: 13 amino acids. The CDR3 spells CASSPDLREAQHF. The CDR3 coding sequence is TGTGCCAGCAGCCCCGACCTCCGGGAAGCCCAGCATTTT.

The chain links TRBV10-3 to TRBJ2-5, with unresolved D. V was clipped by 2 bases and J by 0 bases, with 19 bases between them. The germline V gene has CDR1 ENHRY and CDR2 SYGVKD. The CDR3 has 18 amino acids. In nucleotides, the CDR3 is TGTGCCATCAGTGAGGCGATAAACGAGGAGAGGTACCAAGAGACCCAGTACTTC. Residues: CAISEAINEERYQETQYF.

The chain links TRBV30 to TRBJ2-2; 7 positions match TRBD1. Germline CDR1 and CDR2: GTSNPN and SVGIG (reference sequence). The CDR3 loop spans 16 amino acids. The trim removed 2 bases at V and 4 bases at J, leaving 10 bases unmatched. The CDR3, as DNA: TGTGCCTGGAGTAGGACCACAGGGGTGTCCACCGGGGAGCTGTTTTTT. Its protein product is CAWSRTTGVSTGELFF.

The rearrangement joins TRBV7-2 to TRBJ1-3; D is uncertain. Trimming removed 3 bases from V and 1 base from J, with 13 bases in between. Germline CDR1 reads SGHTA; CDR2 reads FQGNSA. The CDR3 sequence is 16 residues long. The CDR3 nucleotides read TGTGCCAGCAGCTTCCTACCCACCACGTCTGGAAACACCATATATTTT. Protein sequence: CASSFLPTTSGNTIYF.

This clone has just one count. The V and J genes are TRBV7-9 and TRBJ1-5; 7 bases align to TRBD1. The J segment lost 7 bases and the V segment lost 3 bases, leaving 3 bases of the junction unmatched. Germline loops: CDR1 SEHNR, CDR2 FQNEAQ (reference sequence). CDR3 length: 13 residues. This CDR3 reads CASSFEGAQPQHF. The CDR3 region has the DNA TGTGCCAGCAGCTTCGAGGGGGCCCAGCCCCAGCATTTT.

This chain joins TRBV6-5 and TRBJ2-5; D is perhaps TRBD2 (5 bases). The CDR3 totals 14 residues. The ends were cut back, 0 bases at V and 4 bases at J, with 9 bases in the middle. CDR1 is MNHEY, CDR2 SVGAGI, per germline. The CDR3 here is CASSYSFSGETQYF. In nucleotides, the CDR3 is TGTGCCAGCAGTTACTCCTTCAGCGGAGAGACCCAGTACTTC.

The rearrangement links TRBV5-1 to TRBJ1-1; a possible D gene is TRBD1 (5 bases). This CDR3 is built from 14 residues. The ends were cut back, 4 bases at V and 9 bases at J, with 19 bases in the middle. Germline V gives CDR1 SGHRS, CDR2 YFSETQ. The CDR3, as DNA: TGCGCCAGCAGCAACGGGTCCCCGGGGGACCAAGCTTTCTTT. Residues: CASSNGSPGDQAFF.

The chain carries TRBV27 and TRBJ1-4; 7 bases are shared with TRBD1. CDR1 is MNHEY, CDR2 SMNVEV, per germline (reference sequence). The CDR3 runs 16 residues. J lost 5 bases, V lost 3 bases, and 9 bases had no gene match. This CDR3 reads CASSLATGVGNEKLFF. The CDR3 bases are TGTGCCAGCAGTTTGGCCACAGGGGTCGGGAATGAAAAACTGTTTTTT.